The source of this T cell receptor (beta chain) is a study of blood T cell repertoires in COVID-19. Study context: Both acute and convalescent COVID-19 samples were obtained from the United States, Italy and Spain. T cells, B-cell-depleted T cells, or PBMCs provided the cDNA or gDNA that served as material.

The CDR3 has 13 residues. The V gene lost 6 bases and the J gene lost 0 bases, with 9 bases spanning the gap. In the original workflow: Quantification of nucleated cells was approximated via reference gene primer amplification. Clones were read by immunoSEQ multiplex PCR, and TCRdb kept only the in-frame ones, dropping some. V and J calls and clone size are copied from that table; D and trimming were computed from the DNA. Among about 250,000 clones listed, around 87% were seen once. Followed longitudinally, the Seattle patients had been enrolled during active infection. The specimen was peripheral blood. The chain employs TRBV12-3 or TRBV12-4 and TRBJ2-7, with a tentative D call TRBD2 (6 bases). This TCR was recovered from a woman aged 55 to 70 with COVID-19, enrolled during active disease. The CDR3 protein is CASSMGGSYEQYF. The CDR3 DNA follows: TGTGCCAGCAGCATGGGGGGCTCCTACGAGCAGTACTTC.